Below are 22 T cell receptor beta chains sequenced from a single sample in a study of cytomegalovirus exposure and HLA in healthy donors. With 60 Vbeta and 13 Jbeta primers, the PCR was carried out. Generated by immunoSEQ multiplex PCR, the TCRdb table keeps only in-frame clones and is missing some. The sample yields 150,000 to 200,000 clones, roughly 76% seen once. Sequenced input: PBMCs. All receptors derive from a woman between 50 and 59 years old in good health and CMV-seronegative.

The chain uses TRBV6-1 and TRBJ1-3, with 9 bases lining up with TRBD1. Germline V gene sequence: CDR1 MNHNS, CDR2 SASEGT. V lost 1 base to trimming and J lost 5 bases; unmatched junction nucleotides: 9. This CDR3 contains 17 residues. In DNA, the CDR3 is TGTGCCAGCAGTGAAGGGAAGGACAGGGGTTATAGAAACACCATATATTTT. As protein: CASSEGKDRGYRNTIYF.

This chain connects TRBV10-1 to TRBJ2-5, with 10 bases identical to TRBD2. Looked up from germline, CDR1 is WNHNN and CDR2 is SYGVQD (reference sequence). Trimming took 8 bases from V and 5 from J; bases not matched to a gene: 5. CDR3 length: 13 amino acids. CDR3 amino acids: CASGAGGHETQYF. The CDR3, as DNA: TGCGCCAGCGGAGCGGGGGGGCATGAGACCCAGTACTTC.

The chain has TRBV7-9 and TRBJ2-3; TRBD2 matches at 8 bases. CDR1 and CDR2 (germline): SEHNR, FQNEAQ (reference sequence). Unmatched junction bases numbered 9, after V lost 10 bases and J lost 0 bases. This CDR3 region has 15 residues. CDR3 protein: CANALRGVSTDTQYF. CDR3 DNA: TGTGCCAACGCTCTGCGGGGGGTTAGCACAGATACGCAGTATTTT.

The chain carries TRBV18 and TRBJ2-1, with D tentatively TRBD2 (5 bases). The germline gives CDR1 KGHSH, CDR2 LQKENI. V was pared by 1 base and J by 6 bases, with 10 bases between. The CDR3 runs 14 residues. The CDR3 DNA reads TGTGCCAGCTCACCACAGGCTAGCCCCAATGAGCAGTTCTTC. As protein: CASSPQASPNEQFF.

This sequence joins TRBV4-3 and TRBJ2-2; TRBD1 matches at 9 bases. The V gene's germline CDR1 is LGHNA and CDR2 YSLEER. The CDR3 is made up of 16 amino acids. J lost 0 bases, V lost 4 bases, and 3 bases had no gene match. CDR3 in DNA: TGCGCCAGCAGCCCCCGGACAGGGGCGAACACCGGGGAGCTGTTTTTT. It translates to CASSPRTGANTGELFF.

The gene calls are TRBV10-3 and TRBJ2-3; 7 positions match TRBD2. The CDR3 has 13 residues. The germline gives CDR1 ENHRY, CDR2 SYGVKD. The trim removed 6 bases at V and 2 bases at J, leaving 2 bases unmatched. The chain's CDR3 is CAISGLDTDTQYF. The CDR3 DNA is TGTGCCATCAGCGGACTAGACACAGATACGCAGTATTTT.

This rearrangement joins TRBV7-2 to TRBJ2-3; D is possibly TRBD2 (6 bases). This CDR3 region has 16 residues. Germline CDR1 SGHTA, CDR2 FQGNSA. Trimming removed 5 bases at V and 4 bases at J, with 19 bases between. This chain's CDR3 is CASSHPKGGDPDTQYF. CDR3 in DNA: TGTGCCAGCAGCCACCCTAAGGGCGGGGACCCAGATACGCAGTATTTT.

This clone was seen a handful of times. The DNA of the CDR3 is TGTGCCTGGAGTCAACGGATCGGGAATGAGCAGTTCTTC. This codes for CAWSQRIGNEQFF. The rearrangement joins TRBV30 to TRBJ2-1, with D unresolved. This CDR3 contains 13 residues. The germline V gene encodes CDR1 GTSNPN and CDR2 SVGIG (reference sequence). Deletions cut 2 bases from V and 7 bases from J, with 12 bases between.

The chain couples TRBV19 to TRBJ2-3; 10 positions match TRBD1. V lost 4 bases to trimming and J lost 4 bases; unmatched junction nucleotides: 11. The germline V gene encodes CDR1 LNHDA and CDR2 SQIVND (reference sequence). The CDR3 has 17 residues. The CDR3 loop is CASSTKRTGGGADTQYF. The CDR3, as DNA: TGTGCCAGTAGTACGAAACGGACAGGGGGGGGCGCAGATACGCAGTATTTT.

This chain joins TRBV27 and TRBJ1-4, with TRBD1 matching over 7 bases. V dropped 10 bases and J dropped 5; count of bases not matched to a gene: 7. Germline V gene lookup returns CDR1 MNHEY and CDR2 SMNVEV (reference sequence). The CDR3 is made up of 13 amino acids. The CDR3 loop reads CATSGQLNEKLFF. For the CDR3, the DNA is TGTGCCACCTCGGGACAGCTGAATGAAAAACTGTTTTTT. Based on the CDR3 plus reference TRBV27 and TRBJ1-4, the full variable domain is EAQVTQNPRYLITVTGKKLTVTCSQNMNHEYMSWYRQDPGLGLRQIYYSMNVEVTDKGDVPEGYKVSRKEKRNFPLILESPSPNQTSLYFCATSGQLNEKLFFGSGTQLSVL.

V is TRBV10-3 and J is TRBJ1-1; possibly TRBD1 for D (6 bases). V lost 6 bases and J lost 5, with 16 bases in between. CDR3 size: 14 residues. Germline V CDR1 and CDR2: ENHRY, SYGVKD. DNA of the CDR3: TGTGCCATCAGGGCGGGGGAGGGGGAGACTGAAGCTTTCTTT. This encodes CAIRAGEGETEAFF.

This clone was picked up one time. This sequence joins TRBV20-1 and TRBJ2-7, with D possibly TRBD2 on 5 matching bases. The ends were cut back, 6 bases at V and 5 bases at J, with 11 bases in the middle. Per the germline V gene, CDR1 is DFQATT and CDR2 is SNEGSKA (reference sequence). The CDR3 consists of 11 residues. The CDR3 reads CSAPRGNEQYF. Written as DNA, the CDR3 is TGCAGTGCACCTCGGGGAAACGAGCAGTACTTC.

The genes are TRBV7-2 and TRBJ2-5; TRBD2 aligns across 9 bases. The CDR3 is made up of 15 amino acids. V gave up 6 bases and J gave up 6 bases; unmatched junction bases: 11. Germline loops: CDR1 SGHTA, CDR2 FQGNSA. CDR3 nucleotides: TGTGCCAGCAGACCACCGCGGGGGGGCTCCCAGACCCAGTACTTC. Its translation: CASRPPRGGSQTQYF.

The sample holds a few counts of this clone. V gene TRBV6-5 combines with J gene TRBJ1-1; TRBD1 matches 8 bases. The V gene's germline CDR1 is MNHEY and CDR2 SVGAGI. Germline trimming cut 5 bases from V and 4 bases from J; bases unmatched to any gene: 9. This CDR3 contains 15 residues. CDR3 in amino acids: CASSPRTGRTTEAFF. The CDR3 nucleotides are TGTGCCAGCAGTCCCCGGACAGGGCGGACCACTGAAGCTTTCTTT.

V usage is TRBV4-3 and J usage is TRBJ2-7, with 9 bases lining up with TRBD1. J lost 2 bases, V lost 1 base, and 3 bases had no gene match. The CDR3 contains 15 residues. Germline-derived CDR1 and CDR2 are LGHNA and YSLEER. The CDR3 nucleotides are TGCGCCAGCAGCCAAGTGGGACAGGGAGCCTACGAGCAGTACTTC. Protein: CASSQVGQGAYEQYF.

This chain uses TRBV27 with TRBJ2-3, with 9 bases aligning to TRBD1. V was clipped by 4 bases and J by 2 bases; unmatched bases: 16. The CDR3 totals 19 residues. Germline V gene data show CDR1 as MNHEY and CDR2 as SMNVEV (reference sequence). CDR3: CASSSTTGGAGFYTDTQYF. The CDR3 region has the DNA TGTGCCAGCAGTTCGACCACAGGGGGCGCCGGGTTCTACACAGATACGCAGTATTTT.

The V and J genes are TRBV27 and TRBJ1-3; D possibly corresponds to TRBD1 (6 bases). The V end lost 6 bases, the J end lost 2 bases, and 11 bases lay between the germline ends. This CDR3 is 14 amino acids long. The germline V gene has CDR1 MNHEY and CDR2 SMNVEV (reference sequence). CDR3 bases: TGTGCCAGCAGGTCAGGGGTGACTGGAAACACCATATATTTT. Translating it yields CASRSGVTGNTIYF.

The chain recombines TRBV27 with TRBJ2-5, with D possibly matching TRBD2 (6 bases). Germline CDR1 and CDR2: MNHEY and SMNVEV (reference sequence). The V and J ends lost 3 bases and 4 bases respectively, with 9 bases between them. The CDR3 sequence is 13 residues long. This CDR3 is CASSFGGLETQYF. The CDR3 DNA is TGTGCCAGCAGTTTCGGAGGGTTAGAGACCCAGTACTTC.

J is TRBJ2-5 and V is TRBV19, with TRBD2 matching 10 bases. Germline-derived CDR1 and CDR2 are LNHDA and SQIVND (reference sequence). With 4 bases clipped from V and 4 bases from J, the junction kept 6 bases outside the gene matches. The CDR3 runs 15 residues. The CDR3 DNA sequence: TGTGCCAGTAGTACGAAGCGGGGGGGCCGAGAGACCCAGTACTTC. It specifies CASSTKRGGRETQYF. The variable domain in full, with the rest retrieved from reference TRBV19 and TRBJ2-5, is DGGITQSPKYLFRKEGQNVTLSCEQNLNHDAMYWYRQDPGQGLRLIYYSQIVNDFQKGDIAEGYSVSREKKESFPLTVTSAQKNPTAFYLCASSTKRGGRETQYFGPGTRLLVL.

The chain combines TRBV6-5 with TRBJ1-1, with 7 bases identical to TRBD1. With 5 bases clipped from V and 10 bases from J, the junction kept 13 bases outside the gene matches. The germline V gene has CDR1 MNHEY and CDR2 SVGAGI. This CDR3 is 14 amino acids long. Here the CDR3 reads CASSKSTGKIGAFF. The CDR3 region has the DNA TGTGCCAGCAGTAAATCGACAGGGAAGATAGGAGCTTTCTTT.

In its sample, this clone was seen a few times. The chain employs TRBV14 and TRBJ2-7; 7 nucleotides align to TRBD1. Germline CDR1 reads SGHDN; CDR2 reads FVKESK. The CDR3 covers 13 residues. After removal of 6 bases from V and 4 bases from J, the junction contained 6 bases not matched to a gene. The chain's CDR3 is CASSRDSAYEQYF. The CDR3 DNA reads as TGTGCCAGCAGTCGGGACAGTGCGTACGAGCAGTACTTC.

The V gene is TRBV29-1, the J gene TRBJ2-1; 12 nucleotides align to TRBD2. CDR3 size: 14 residues. J gave up 3 bases and V 7 bases, and 4 bases lay outside the gene matches. Germline CDR1 SQVTM, CDR2 ANQGSEA. DNA of the CDR3: TGCAGCGCCCGGACTAGCGGGGTCTACAATGAGCAGTTCTTC. Amino acid sequence: CSARTSGVYNEQFF.